The rows below give T cell receptor beta chains drawn from one sample of a study of blood T cells in healthy people across ages. TCRdb used MiXCR to reprocess the 5' RACE reads, holding one entry per CDR3 protein. The sample lists 850,000 to 950,000 distinct CDR3 sequences, 25% to 35% occurring once. The specimen sequenced was blood. The origin of the receptors is an elderly woman in good health. CDR3s include the opening cysteine and the closing phenylalanine or tryptophan. Fields, in order: J gene, clone size, V gene, CDR3 protein. Not all rows give a size; the values are once, few, many and, for expanded clones, a class.

TRBJ2-7 many TRBV15 CATSRETGWSEQYF
TRBJ2-7 NA TRBV12-3/TRBV12-4 CASSLVSLAGIFYEQYF
TRBJ2-7 many TRBV3-1 CASSLQAYEQYF
TRBJ1-2 NA TRBV15 CATSRGGVGYGYTF
TRBJ2-3 NA TRBV20-1 CSARGTSGPSSNTQYF
TRBJ1-1 NA TRBV5-5 CASSLQGALKAFF
TRBJ2-2 NA TRBV11-3 CASSPRGGPTGELFF
TRBJ1-5 once TRBV9 CASSVDSGTQPQHF
TRBJ2-4 many TRBV3-1 CASSQDLGVAKNIQYF
TRBJ2-7 NA TRBV11-2 CASSPSLGGAYEQYF
TRBJ2-2 NA TRBV2 CASSPGPGTGELFF
TRBJ1-5 NA TRBV4-1 CASSPYAGEGQPQHF
TRBJ1-2 NA TRBV18 CASSPLGDCGGYTF
TRBJ2-3 many TRBV6-2/TRBV6-3 CASSWVRGIHRRRRTDTQYF
TRBJ2-3 NA TRBV12-3/TRBV12-4 CASSPRVGTDAEYF
TRBJ1-2 NA TRBV7-8 CASSPFGEGAGYTF
TRBJ1-1 few TRBV12-3/TRBV12-4 CASSLLRTGAFF
TRBJ1-2 NA TRBV28 CASSPPGGVRGNYGYTF
TRBJ2-4 many TRBV20-1 CSASRLAKNIQYF
TRBJ1-2 many TRBV6-2/TRBV6-3 CASRVGGQSNYGYTF
TRBJ1-6 once TRBV12-3/TRBV12-4 CASSPSGTGYNSPLHF
TRBJ1-6 few TRBV2 CASRARENYNSPLHF
TRBJ1-2 few TRBV27 CASSLQSNLLYGYTF
TRBJ1-2 NA TRBV20-1 CSATSGTSYGYTF
TRBJ1-2 many TRBV7-2 CASSLDRAGYTF
TRBJ2-7 NA TRBV11-2 CASSLGPSGVANYEQYF
TRBJ2-3 many TRBV28 CASSRTGLAGGNADTQYF